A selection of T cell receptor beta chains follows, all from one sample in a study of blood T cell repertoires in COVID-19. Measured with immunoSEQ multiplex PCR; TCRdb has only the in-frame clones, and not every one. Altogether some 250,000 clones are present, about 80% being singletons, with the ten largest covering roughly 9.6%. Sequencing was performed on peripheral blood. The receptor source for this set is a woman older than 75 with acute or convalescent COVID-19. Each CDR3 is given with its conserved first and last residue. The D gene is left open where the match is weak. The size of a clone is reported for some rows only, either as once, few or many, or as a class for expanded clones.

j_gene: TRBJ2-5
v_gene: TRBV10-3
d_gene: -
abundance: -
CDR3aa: CAISEVGGAAQETQYF
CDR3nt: TGTGCCATCAGTGAGGTAGGGGGGGCGGCCCAAGAGACCCAGTACTTC

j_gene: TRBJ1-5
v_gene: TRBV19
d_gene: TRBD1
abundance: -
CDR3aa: CASSPRQGAQPQHF
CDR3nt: TGTGCCAGTAGTCCTCGACAGGGGGCTCAGCCCCAGCATTTT

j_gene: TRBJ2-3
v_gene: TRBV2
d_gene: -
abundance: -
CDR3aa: CASRRTGLGDTQYF
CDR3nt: TGTGCCAGCAGGCGAACAGGCCTCGGTGATACGCAGTATTTT

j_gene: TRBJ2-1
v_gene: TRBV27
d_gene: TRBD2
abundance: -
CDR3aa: CASSLLLLAVSSYNEQFF
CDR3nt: TGTGCCAGCAGTTTACTGTTGCTAGCGGTAAGCTCCTACAATGAGCAGTTCTTC

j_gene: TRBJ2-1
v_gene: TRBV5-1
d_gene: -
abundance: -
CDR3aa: CASSSPTGPISYNEQFF
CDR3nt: TGCGCCAGCAGCTCTCCTACAGGGCCGATCTCCTACAATGAGCAGTTCTTC

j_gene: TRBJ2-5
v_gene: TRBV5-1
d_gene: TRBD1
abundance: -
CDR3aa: CASSLAFGQAYQETQYF
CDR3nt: TGCGCCAGCAGCTTGGCCTTTGGACAGGCGTACCAAGAGACCCAGTACTTC

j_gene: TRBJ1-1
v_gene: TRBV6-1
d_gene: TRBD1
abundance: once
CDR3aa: CASSDRGTGMGGTEAFF
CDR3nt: TGTGCCAGCAGTGATAGGGGGACAGGAATGGGAGGCACTGAAGCTTTCTTT

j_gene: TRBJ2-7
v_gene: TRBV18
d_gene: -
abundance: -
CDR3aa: CASSPGAYEQYF
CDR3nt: TGTGCCAGCTCACCGGGGGCGTACGAGCAGTACTTC

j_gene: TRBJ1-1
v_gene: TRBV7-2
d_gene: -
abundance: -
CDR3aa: CASNALALAGTSTEAFF
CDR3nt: TGTGCCAGCAACGCCCTAGCCCTAGCCGGGACATCTACTGAAGCTTTCTTT

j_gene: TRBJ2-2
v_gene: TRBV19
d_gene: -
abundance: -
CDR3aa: CASPVTGELFF
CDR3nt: TGTGCCAGCCCCGTCACCGGGGAGCTGTTTTTT

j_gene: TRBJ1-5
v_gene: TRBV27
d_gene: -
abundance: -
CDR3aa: CASSAQGLNQPQHF
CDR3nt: TGTGCCAGCAGTGCACAGGGCCTCAATCAGCCCCAGCATTTT

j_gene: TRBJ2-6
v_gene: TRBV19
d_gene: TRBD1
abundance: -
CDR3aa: CASSAQTGGAGANVLTF
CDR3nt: TGTGCCAGTAGTGCCCAGACAGGGGGCGCTGGGGCCAACGTCCTGACTTTC

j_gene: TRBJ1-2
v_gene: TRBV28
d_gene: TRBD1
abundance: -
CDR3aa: CASRGQGAFGYTF
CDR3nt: TGTGCCAGCAGAGGACAGGGGGCTTTTGGCTACACCTTC

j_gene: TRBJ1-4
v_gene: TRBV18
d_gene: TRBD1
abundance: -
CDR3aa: CASSPRGQANEKLFF
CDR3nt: TGTGCCAGCTCACCACGGGGACAGGCGAATGAAAAACTGTTTTTT

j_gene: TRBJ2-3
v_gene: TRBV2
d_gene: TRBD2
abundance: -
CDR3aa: CASRRGTSAADTQYF
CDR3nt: TGTGCCAGCAGGCGGGGAACTAGCGCGGCAGATACGCAGTATTTT

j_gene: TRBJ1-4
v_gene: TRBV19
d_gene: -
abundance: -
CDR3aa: CASSIGGLEKLFF
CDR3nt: TGTGCCAGTAGTATTGGAGGATTGGAAAAACTGTTTTTT

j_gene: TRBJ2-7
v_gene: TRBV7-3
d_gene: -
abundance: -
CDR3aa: CASSLSVGSKYEQYF
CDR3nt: TGTGCCAGCAGCTTATCCGTGGGGAGCAAGTACGAGCAGTACTTC

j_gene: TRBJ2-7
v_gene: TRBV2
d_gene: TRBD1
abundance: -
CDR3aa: CASSEQTGAVYEQYF
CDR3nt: TGTGCCAGCAGTGAACAGACAGGGGCGGTCTACGAGCAGTACTTC

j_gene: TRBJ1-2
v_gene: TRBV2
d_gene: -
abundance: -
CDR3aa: CASRDDAGGYTF
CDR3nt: TGTGCCAGCAGAGACGACGCAGGAGGCTACACCTTC

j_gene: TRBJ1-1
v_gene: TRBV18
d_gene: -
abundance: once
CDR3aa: CASSLNQGWGNTEAFF
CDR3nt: TGTGCCAGCTCACTTAACCAGGGGTGGGGTAACACTGAAGCTTTCTTT

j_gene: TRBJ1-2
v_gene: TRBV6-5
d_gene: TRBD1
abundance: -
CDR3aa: CASSPGTDLRGYTF
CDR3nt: TGTGCCAGCAGTCCCGGGACAGATCTACGGGGCTACACCTTC

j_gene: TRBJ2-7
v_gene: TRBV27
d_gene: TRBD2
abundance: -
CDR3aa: CASSGGGGSSYEQYF
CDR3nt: TGTGCCAGCAGTGGGGGGGGAGGGAGCTCCTACGAGCAGTACTTC

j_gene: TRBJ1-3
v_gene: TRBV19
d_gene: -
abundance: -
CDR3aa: CASRRDSGNTIYF
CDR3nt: TGTGCCAGTAGACGGGACTCTGGAAACACCATATATTTT

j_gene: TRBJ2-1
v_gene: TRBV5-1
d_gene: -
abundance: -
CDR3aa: CASSSSGTSTNEQFF
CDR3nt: TGCGCCAGCAGCTCTTCTGGGACATCCACCAATGAGCAGTTCTTC

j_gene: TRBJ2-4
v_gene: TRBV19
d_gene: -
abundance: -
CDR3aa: CASSTGQLGLNIQYF
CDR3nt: TGTGCCAGTAGTACCGGACAGTTGGGGTTAAACATTCAGTACTTC

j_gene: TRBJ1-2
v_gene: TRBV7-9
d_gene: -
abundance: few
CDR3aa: CASSLMTANYGYTF
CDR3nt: TGTGCCAGCAGCTTGATGACAGCCAATTATGGCTACACCTTC

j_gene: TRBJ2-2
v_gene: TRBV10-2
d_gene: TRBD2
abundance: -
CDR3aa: CASRPGGASGELFF
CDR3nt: TGCGCCAGCAGGCCGGGGGGGGCCTCCGGGGAGCTGTTTTTT

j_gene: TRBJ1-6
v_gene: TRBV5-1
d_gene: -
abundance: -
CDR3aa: CASSLDGTNYNSPLHF
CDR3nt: TGCGCCAGCAGCTTGGATGGGACTAATTATAATTCACCCCTCCACTTT

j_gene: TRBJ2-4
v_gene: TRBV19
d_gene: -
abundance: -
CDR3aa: CASSTGQERRVKNIQYF
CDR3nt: TGTGCCAGTAGTACAGGCCAGGAGCGGCGGGTCAAAAACATTCAGTACTTC

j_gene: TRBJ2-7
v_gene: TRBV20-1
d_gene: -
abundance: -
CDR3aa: CSASVLEQYF
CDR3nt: TGCAGTGCTAGCGTTCTCGAGCAGTACTTC

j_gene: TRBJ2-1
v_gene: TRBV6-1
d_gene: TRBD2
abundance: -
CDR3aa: CASSEARTSNDEQFF
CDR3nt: TGTGCCAGCAGTGAAGCCCGGACTAGCAACGATGAGCAGTTCTTC

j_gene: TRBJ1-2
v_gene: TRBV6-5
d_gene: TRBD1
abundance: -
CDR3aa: CASTPGQGTSYGYTF
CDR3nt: TGTGCCAGCACCCCGGGACAGGGGACGTCGTATGGCTACACCTTC

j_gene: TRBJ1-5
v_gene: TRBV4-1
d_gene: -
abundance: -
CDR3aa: CASSQEFPGLGQPQHF
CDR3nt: TGCGCCAGCAGCCAAGAGTTTCCGGGACTTGGGCAGCCCCAGCATTTT

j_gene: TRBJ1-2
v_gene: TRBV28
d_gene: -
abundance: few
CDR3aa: CASSSQGFPDGYTF
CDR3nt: TGTGCCAGCAGTTCGCAGGGTTTTCCGGATGGCTACACCTTC

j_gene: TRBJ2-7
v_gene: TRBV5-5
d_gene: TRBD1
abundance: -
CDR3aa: CASSGTGRYEQYF
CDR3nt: TGTGCCTCCTCGGGGACAGGGCGCTACGAGCAGTACTTC

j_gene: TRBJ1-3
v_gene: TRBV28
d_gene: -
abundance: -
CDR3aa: CASRRLSGALSGNTIYF
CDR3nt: TGTGCCAGCAGAAGGTTGAGCGGGGCTCTCTCTGGAAACACCATATATTTT

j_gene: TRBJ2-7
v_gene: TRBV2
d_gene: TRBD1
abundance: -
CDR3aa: CASSEAFGTERRYF
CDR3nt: TGTGCCAGCAGTGAAGCCTTCGGGACAGAAAGGAGGTACTTC

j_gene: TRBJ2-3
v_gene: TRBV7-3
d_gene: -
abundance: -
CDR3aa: CASSKIYSGADTQYF
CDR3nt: TGTGCCAGCAGCAAAATCTACTCCGGGGCAGATACGCAGTATTTT

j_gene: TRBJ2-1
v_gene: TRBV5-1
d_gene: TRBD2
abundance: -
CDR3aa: CASSLVASGGSYNEQFF
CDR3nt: TGCGCCAGCAGCTTGGTGGCTAGCGGGGGCTCCTACAATGAGCAGTTCTTC

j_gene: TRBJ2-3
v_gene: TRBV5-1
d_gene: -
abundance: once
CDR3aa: CASSLAGLSTDTQYF
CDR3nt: TGCGCCAGCAGCTTGGCAGGGTTGAGCACAGATACGCAGTATTTT